The following is a T cell receptor beta chain sequence with its context. Its antigen is not yet known. Per-nucleotide qualities are absent, and no much larger clonotype sits a single base away. This specimen belongs to a study of T cell changes during pregnancy in multiple sclerosis (dated by TCRdb to the late 2010s). Background for the entire study: Changes in the T cell repertoire over the course of pregnancy were examined in this study in women with multiple sclerosis.

Counted from cysteine to phenylalanine, this CDR3 has 17 amino acids. The entry retains the CDR3 DNA only, 51 bases that are in frame from base 1. Clipping removes 0 bases from V and 1 base from J, with 4 as the unmatched junction base count. CDR1 and CDR2 were assigned from the germline V gene as SGDLS and YYNGEE. Library method: the immunoSEQ multiplex PCR assay. TCRdb obtained this table from immuneACCESS and retained in-frame rearrangements with V and J assigned. These tables miss some clones; where compared with another copy, unresolved V genes account for less than half of the shortfall, and the remainder is unexplained. A total of approximately 68,000 clones appear in this sample, around 92% of them only once. The leading ten clones occupy about 0.7% of the sample.

In this chain, TRBV9 is recombined with TRBJ1-1; the central 12 bases match TRBD1. The sequences come from peripheral blood, collected in the third trimester of pregnancy. The sequence was collected from a female donor in good health, enrolled as a control in a pregnancy study. At the DNA level, the sequence is TGTGCCAGCAGCGTAGGGGGGACAGGGGGCAGGAACACTGAAGCTTTCTTT. Translated, this gives CASSVGGTGGRNTEAFF.